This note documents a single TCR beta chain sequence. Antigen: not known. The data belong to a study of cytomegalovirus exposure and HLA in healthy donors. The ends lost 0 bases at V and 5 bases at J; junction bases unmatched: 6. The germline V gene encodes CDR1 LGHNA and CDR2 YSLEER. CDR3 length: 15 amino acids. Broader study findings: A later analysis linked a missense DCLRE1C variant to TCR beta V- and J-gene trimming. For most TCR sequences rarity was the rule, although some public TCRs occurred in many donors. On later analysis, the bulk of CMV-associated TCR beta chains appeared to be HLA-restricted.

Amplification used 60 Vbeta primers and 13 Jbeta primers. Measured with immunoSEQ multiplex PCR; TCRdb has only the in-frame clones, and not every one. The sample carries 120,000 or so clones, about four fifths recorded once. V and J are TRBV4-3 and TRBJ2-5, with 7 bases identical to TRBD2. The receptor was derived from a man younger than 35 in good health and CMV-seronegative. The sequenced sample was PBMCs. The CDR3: CASSQDGRGGETQYF. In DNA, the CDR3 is TGCGCCAGCAGCCAAGATGGGAGGGGAGGTGAGACCCAGTACTTC.